These 11 T cell receptor beta chains were sequenced from one sample in a study of blood T cell repertoires in COVID-19. TCRdb's copy holds only in-frame clones and misses some; the assay was immunoSEQ multiplex PCR. The table has about 260,000 clones, about 90% seen once. Sequencing was carried out using PBMCs or T cells enriched from blood (not recorded which). These TCRs come from a woman between 40 and 55 years old who had been exposed to COVID-19.

The chain employs TRBV7-2 and TRBJ1-1; weak D call: TRBD1 (6 bases). Germline V CDR1 and CDR2: SGHTA, FQGNSA. This CDR3 spans 14 amino acids. The V gene lost 5 bases and the J gene lost 4 bases, with 14 bases spanning the gap. The CDR3 is CASSPGVAGTEAFF. The DNA for the CDR3 is TGTGCCAGCAGCCCAGGGGTAGCGGGCACTGAAGCTTTCTTT.

The J gene is TRBJ2-7, the V gene TRBV10-3; D remains ambiguous. Deletions cut 6 bases from V and 2 bases from J, with 14 bases between. This CDR3 is 14 amino acids long. CDR1 is ENHRY, CDR2 SYGVKD, per germline. The CDR3 sequence: CAISRIQPAYEQYF. The CDR3, as DNA: TGTGCCATCAGCAGGATTCAACCCGCCTACGAGCAGTACTTC.

The chain uses TRBV5-1 and TRBJ2-3; D is unclear. The germline CDR1 and CDR2 sequences are SGHRS and YFSETQ. The V gene lost 0 bases and the J gene lost 1 base, with 15 bases spanning the gap. The CDR3 has 17 amino acids. CDR3 residues: CASSLEPHPRGTDTQYF. CDR3 nucleotide sequence: TGCGCCAGCAGCTTGGAACCGCACCCGCGTGGCACAGATACGCAGTATTTT.

This chain uses TRBV30 with TRBJ1-2; 7 nucleotides line up with TRBD1. The trim removed 4 bases at V and 7 bases at J, leaving 6 bases unmatched. The V gene's germline CDR1 is GTSNPN and CDR2 SVGIG (reference sequence). The CDR3 totals 12 residues. The CDR3, as DNA: TGTGCCTGGACTGTGACAGGGCGTGGCTACACCTTC. As protein: CAWTVTGRGYTF.

The chain combines TRBV28 with TRBJ2-5, with D uncertain. The CDR3 covers 12 residues. Germline-derived CDR1 and CDR2 are MDHEN and SYDVKM. The V end lost 3 bases, the J end lost 5 bases, and 7 bases lay between the germline ends. CDR3 sequence: CASSFPRETQYF. In nucleotides, the CDR3 is TGTGCCAGCAGTTTCCCTAGGGAGACCCAGTACTTC.

The chain recombines TRBV11-2 with TRBJ1-2, with D possibly TRBD1 on 6 matching bases. Germline CDR1 SGHAT, CDR2 FQNNGV. The CDR3 length is 15 residues. Trimming left V 2 bases short and J 0 bases short, with 10 bases between. DNA for the CDR3: TGTGCCAGCAGCTTAAGAGGGGGTGCTAACTATGGCTACACCTTC. Translated: CASSLRGGANYGYTF.

The CDR3 region is CASSLQREMGYSPLHF. As DNA, the CDR3 is TGTGCCAGCAGCTTACAGCGGGAAATGGGTTATTCACCCCTCCACTTT. This chain links TRBV7-8 with TRBJ1-6; the D is unclear. The germline gives CDR1 SGHVS, CDR2 FQNEAQ. Trimming left V 2 bases short and J 8 bases short, with 16 bases between. The CDR3 spans 16 residues.

The J gene is TRBJ1-4, the V gene TRBV2; perhaps TRBD1 as D (6 bases). V was clipped by 10 bases and J by 6 bases, with 12 bases between them. The CDR3 is 12 amino acids. Germline V gene data show CDR1 as SNHLY and CDR2 as FYNNEI. The CDR3 sequence: CATSRTDEKLFF. CDR3 nucleotide sequence: TGTGCCACCTCCCGGACAGATGAAAAACTGTTTTTT.

V gene TRBV9 combines with J gene TRBJ1-6, with 10 bases lining up with TRBD1. Looked up from germline, CDR1 is SGDLS and CDR2 is YYNGEE. This CDR3 spans 15 amino acids. V trimming: 2 bases; J trimming: 7 bases; junction bases outside the gene matches: 3. The CDR3 DNA follows: TGTGCCAGCAGCGTGACAGGGGGCGGAAATTCACCCCTCCACTTT. As protein: CASSVTGGGNSPLHF.

The rearrangement links TRBV24-1 to TRBJ1-5, with 10 bases matching TRBD1. The CDR3 consists of 17 residues. Trimming took 0 bases from V and 8 from J; bases not matched to a gene: 9. CDR1 KGHDR and CDR2 SFDVKD come from the germline V gene. CDR3 nucleotides: TGTGCCACCAGTGATTTGGGAGACAGGGGGCAATTTAAGCCCCAGCATTTT. The encoded protein is CATSDLGDRGQFKPQHF.

This clone appeared once. This chain connects TRBV5-5 to TRBJ2-1, with 7 bases identical to TRBD1. With 6 bases clipped from V and 2 bases from J, the junction kept 8 bases outside the gene matches. The CDR3 runs to 15 residues. The germline V gene encodes CDR1 SGHKS and CDR2 YYEKEE (reference sequence). DNA of the CDR3: TGTGCCAGCATCCCCCTAGGGGGCACCTACAATGAGCAGTTCTTC. Protein sequence: CASIPLGGTYNEQFF.